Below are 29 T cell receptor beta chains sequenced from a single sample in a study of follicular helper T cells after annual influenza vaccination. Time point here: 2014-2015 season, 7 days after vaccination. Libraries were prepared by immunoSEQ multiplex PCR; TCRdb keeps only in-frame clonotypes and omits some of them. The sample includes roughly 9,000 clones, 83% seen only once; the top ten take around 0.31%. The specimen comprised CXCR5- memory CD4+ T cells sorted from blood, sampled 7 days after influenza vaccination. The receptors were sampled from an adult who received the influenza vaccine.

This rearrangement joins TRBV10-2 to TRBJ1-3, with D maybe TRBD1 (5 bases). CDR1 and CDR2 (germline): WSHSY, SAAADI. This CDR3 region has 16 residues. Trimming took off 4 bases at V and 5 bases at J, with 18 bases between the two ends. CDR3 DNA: TGCGCCAGCAGTGTATTTGCGGGGGGTTCTCGAAACACCATATATTTT. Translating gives CASSVFAGGSRNTIYF.

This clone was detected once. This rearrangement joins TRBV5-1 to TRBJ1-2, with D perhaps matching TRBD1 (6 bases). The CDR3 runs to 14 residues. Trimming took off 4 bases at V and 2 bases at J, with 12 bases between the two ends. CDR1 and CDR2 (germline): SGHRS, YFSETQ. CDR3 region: CASSVAGTNYGYTF. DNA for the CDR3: TGCGCCAGCAGCGTGGCCGGGACAAACTATGGCTACACCTTC.

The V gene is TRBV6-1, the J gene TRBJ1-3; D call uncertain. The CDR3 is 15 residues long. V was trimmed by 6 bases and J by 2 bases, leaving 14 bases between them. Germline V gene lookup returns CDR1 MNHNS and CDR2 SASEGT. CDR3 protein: CASRDDKGTGNTIYF. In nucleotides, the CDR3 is TGTGCCAGCAGGGACGACAAGGGAACTGGAAACACCATATATTTT.

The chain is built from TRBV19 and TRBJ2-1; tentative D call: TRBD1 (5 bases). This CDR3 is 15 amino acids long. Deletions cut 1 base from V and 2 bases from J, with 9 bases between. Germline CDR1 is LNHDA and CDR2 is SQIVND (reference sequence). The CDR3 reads CASSIVQGPYNEQFF. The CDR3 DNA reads TGTGCCAGTAGTATAGTCCAGGGTCCCTACAATGAGCAGTTCTTC.

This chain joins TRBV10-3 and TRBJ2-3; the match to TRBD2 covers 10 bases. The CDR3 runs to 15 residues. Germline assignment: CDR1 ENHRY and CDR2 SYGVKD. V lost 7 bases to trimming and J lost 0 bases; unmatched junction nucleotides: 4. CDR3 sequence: CAIKRGGKSTDTQYF. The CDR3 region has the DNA TGTGCCATCAAGCGGGGGGGGAAGAGCACAGATACGCAGTATTTT.

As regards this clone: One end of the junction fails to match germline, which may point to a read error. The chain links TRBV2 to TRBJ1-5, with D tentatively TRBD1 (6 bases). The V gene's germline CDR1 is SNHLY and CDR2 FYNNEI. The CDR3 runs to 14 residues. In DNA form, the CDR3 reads TGTGCCAGCAATGAACAGGGTCGGGGTCAGCCCCAGCATTTT. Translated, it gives CASNEQGRGQPQHF.

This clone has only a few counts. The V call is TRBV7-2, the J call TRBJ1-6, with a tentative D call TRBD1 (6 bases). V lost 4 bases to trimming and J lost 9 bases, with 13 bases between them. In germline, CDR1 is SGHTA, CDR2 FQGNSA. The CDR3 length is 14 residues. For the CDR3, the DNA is TGTGCCAGCAGCTACAACAGGGAGGTTTCACCCCTCCACTTT. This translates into CASSYNREVSPLHF.

The CDR3 spells CASSLRQGWAGELFF. In nucleotides, the CDR3 is TGTGCCAGCAGTCTACGACAGGGGTGGGCCGGGGAGCTGTTTTTT. The chain combines TRBV27 with TRBJ2-2; 8 bases agree with TRBD1. This CDR3 is 15 amino acids long. The trim removed 5 bases at V and 6 bases at J, leaving 8 bases unmatched. Germline V gene data show CDR1 as MNHEY and CDR2 as SMNVEV (reference sequence).

The CDR3 protein is CASSALLRGPLNEQFF. CDR3 in DNA: TGTGCCAGCAGCGCCCTTTTACGGGGCCCCCTCAATGAGCAGTTCTTC. This chain uses TRBV9 with TRBJ2-1, with D possibly called TRBD1 or TRBD2 (5 bases each). The CDR3 runs to 16 residues. Looked up from germline, CDR1 is SGDLS and CDR2 is YYNGEE. Trimming removed 3 bases from V and 6 bases from J, with 19 bases in between.

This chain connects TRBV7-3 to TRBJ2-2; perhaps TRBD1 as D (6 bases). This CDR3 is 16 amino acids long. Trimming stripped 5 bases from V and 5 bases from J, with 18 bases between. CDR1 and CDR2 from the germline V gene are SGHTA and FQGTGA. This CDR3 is CASSREGQSNTGELFF. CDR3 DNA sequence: TGTGCCAGCAGCCGAGAAGGACAGTCAAATACCGGGGAGCTGTTTTTT.

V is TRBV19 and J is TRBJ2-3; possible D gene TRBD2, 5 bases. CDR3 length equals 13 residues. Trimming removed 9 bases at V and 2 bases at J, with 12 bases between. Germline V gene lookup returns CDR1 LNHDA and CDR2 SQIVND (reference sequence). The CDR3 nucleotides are TGTGCCAGCGAGGACTGGTTCACAGATACGCAGTATTTT. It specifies CASEDWFTDTQYF.

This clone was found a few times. The CDR3 nucleotides are TGCGCCAGCAGTGATATCGGGGAAGAACAATCAGTGGCCCAGCATTTT. Translated, it gives CASSDIGEEQSVAQHF. This chain connects TRBV10-1 to TRBJ1-5; no reliable D call. The CDR3 runs to 16 residues. Germline CDR1 is WNHNN and CDR2 is SYGVQD (reference sequence). V lost 3 bases and J lost 11, with 23 bases in between.

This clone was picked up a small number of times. The CDR3 loop reads CASSRISGGAYEQFF. The CDR3 coding sequence is TGTGCCAGCAGCCGAATTAGCGGGGGGGCATATGAGCAGTTCTTC. The chain combines TRBV14 with TRBJ2-1, with 11 bases fitting TRBD2. In germline, CDR1 is SGHDN, CDR2 FVKESK. This CDR3 spans 15 amino acids. Trimming removed 4 bases from V and 8 bases from J; junction bases left unmatched: 7. Supplemented by reference TRBV14 and TRBJ2-1, the full variable domain reads EAGVTQFPSHSVIEKGQTVTLRCDPISGHDNLYWYRRVMGKEIKFLLHFVKESKQDESGMPNNRFLAERTGGTYSTLKVQPAELEDSGVYFCASSRISGGAYEQFFGPGTRLTVL.

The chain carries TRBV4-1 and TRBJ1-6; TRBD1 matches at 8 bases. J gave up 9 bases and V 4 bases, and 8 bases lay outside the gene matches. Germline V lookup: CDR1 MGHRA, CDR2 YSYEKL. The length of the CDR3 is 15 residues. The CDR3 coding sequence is TGCGCCAGCAGCCGCGGACAGGGTTCACCTTCACCCCTCCACTTT. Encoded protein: CASSRGQGSPSPLHF.

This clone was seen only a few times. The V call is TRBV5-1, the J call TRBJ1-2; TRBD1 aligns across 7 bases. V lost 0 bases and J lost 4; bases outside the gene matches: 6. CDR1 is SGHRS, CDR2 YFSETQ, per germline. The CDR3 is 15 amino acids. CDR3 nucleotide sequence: TGCGCCAGCAGCTTGGTTGGGACAGATACCTATGGCTACACCTTC. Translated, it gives CASSLVGTDTYGYTF.

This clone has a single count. In DNA form, the CDR3 reads TGTGCCAGCAGCTTAGGCAGGGGGACCAACTATGGCTACACCTTC. It specifies CASSLGRGTNYGYTF. The gene calls are TRBV7-8 and TRBJ1-2; TRBD1 matches 7 bases. The CDR3 runs 15 residues. V lost 1 base to trimming and J lost 2 bases; unmatched junction nucleotides: 4. Germline V gives CDR1 SGHVS, CDR2 FQNEAQ.

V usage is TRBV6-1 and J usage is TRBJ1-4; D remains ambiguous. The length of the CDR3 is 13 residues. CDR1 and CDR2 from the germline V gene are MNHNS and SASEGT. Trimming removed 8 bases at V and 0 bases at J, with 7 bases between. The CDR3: CASRVATNEKLFF. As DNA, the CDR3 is TGTGCCAGCCGGGTTGCAACTAATGAAAAACTGTTTTTT.

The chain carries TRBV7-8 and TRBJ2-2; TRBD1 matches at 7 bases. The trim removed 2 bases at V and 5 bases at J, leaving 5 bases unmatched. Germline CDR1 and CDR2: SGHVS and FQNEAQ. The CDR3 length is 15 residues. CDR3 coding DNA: TGTGCCAGCAGCTTATTCCGGGACAGTACCGGGGAGCTGTTTTTT. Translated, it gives CASSLFRDSTGELFF. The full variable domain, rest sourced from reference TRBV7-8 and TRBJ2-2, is GAGVSQSPRYKVAKRGQDVALRCDPISGHVSLFWYQQALGQGPEFLTYFQNEAQLDKSGLPSDRFFAERPEGSVSTLKIQRTQQEDSAVYLCASSLFRDSTGELFFGEGSRLTVL.

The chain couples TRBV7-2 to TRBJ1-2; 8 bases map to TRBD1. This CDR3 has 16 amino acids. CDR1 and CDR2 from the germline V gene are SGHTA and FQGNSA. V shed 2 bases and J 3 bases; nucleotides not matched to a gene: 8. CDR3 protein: CASSLRARDRYYGYTF. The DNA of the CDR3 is TGTGCCAGCAGCTTACGGGCCCGGGACAGGTACTATGGCTACACCTTC. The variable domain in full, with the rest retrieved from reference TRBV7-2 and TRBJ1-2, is GAGVSQSPSNKVTEKGKDVELRCDPISGHTALYWYRQSLGQGLEFLIYFQGNSAPDKSGLPSDRFSAERTGGSVSTLTIQRTQQEDSAVYLCASSLRARDRYYGYTFGSGTRLTVV.

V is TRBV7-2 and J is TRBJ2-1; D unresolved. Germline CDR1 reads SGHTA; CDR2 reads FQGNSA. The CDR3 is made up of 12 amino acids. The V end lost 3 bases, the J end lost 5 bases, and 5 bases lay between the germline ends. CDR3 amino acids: CASSFGNNEQFF. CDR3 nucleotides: TGTGCCAGCAGCTTTGGGAACAATGAGCAGTTCTTC.

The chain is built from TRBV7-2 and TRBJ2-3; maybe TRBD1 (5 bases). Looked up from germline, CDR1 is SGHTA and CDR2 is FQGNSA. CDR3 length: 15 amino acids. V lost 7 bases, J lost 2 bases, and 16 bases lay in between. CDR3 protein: CASTLRQGSTDTQYF. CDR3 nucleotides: TGTGCCAGCACCCTACGGCAGGGTTCCACAGATACGCAGTATTTT.

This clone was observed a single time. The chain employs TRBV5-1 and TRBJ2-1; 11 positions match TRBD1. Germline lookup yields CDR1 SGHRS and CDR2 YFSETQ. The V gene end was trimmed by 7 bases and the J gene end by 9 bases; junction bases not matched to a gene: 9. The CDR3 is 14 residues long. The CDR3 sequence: CASAGTGGLSEQFF. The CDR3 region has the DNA TGCGCCAGCGCCGGGACAGGGGGACTCAGTGAGCAGTTCTTC. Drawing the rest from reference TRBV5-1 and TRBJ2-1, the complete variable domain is KAGVTQTPRYLIKTRGQQVTLSCSPISGHRSVSWYQQTPGQGLQFLFEYFSETQRNKGNFPGRFSGRQFSNSRSEMNVSTLELGDSALYLCASAGTGGLSEQFFGPGTRLTVL.

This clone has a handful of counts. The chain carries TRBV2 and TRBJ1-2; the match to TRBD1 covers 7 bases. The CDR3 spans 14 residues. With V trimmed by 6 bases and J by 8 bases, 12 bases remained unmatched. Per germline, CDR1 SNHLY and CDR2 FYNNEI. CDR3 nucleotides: TGTGCCAGCAGATACGACAGGGCCGGCTCCGGCTACACCTTC. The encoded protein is CASRYDRAGSGYTF.

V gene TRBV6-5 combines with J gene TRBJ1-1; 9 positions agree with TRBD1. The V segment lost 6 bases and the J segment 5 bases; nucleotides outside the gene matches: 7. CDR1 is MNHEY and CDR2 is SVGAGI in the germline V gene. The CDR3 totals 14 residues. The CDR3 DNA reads TGTGCCAGCAGACAGGGGGCGGGTAGTACTGAAGCTTTCTTT. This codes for CASRQGAGSTEAFF.

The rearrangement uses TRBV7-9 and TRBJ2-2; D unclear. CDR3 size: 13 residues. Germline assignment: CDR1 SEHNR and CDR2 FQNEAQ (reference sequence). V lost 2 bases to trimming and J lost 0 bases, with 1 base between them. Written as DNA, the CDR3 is TGTGCCAGCAGCTTAACGAACACCGGGGAGCTGTTTTTT. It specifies CASSLTNTGELFF.

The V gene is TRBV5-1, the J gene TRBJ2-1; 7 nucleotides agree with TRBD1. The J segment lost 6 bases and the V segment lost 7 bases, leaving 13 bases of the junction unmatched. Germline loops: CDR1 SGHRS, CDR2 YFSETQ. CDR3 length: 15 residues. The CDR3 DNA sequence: TGCGCCAGCTATCCCGGGACAGCTATGTTCAATGAGCAGTTCTTC. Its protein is CASYPGTAMFNEQFF.

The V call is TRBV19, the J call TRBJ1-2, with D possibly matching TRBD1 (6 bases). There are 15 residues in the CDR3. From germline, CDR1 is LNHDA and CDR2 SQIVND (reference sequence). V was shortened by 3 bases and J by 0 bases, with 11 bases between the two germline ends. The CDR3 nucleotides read TGTGCCAGTAGTATTTCCGGGGGCCCTAACTATGGCTACACCTTC. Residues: CASSISGGPNYGYTF.

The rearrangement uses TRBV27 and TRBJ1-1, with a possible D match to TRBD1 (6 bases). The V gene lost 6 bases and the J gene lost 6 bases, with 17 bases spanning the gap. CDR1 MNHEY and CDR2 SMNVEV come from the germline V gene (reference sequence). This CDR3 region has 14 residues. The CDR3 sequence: CASRAFTGISEAFF. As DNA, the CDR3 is TGTGCCAGCAGAGCCTTTACAGGGATCTCTGAAGCTTTCTTT.

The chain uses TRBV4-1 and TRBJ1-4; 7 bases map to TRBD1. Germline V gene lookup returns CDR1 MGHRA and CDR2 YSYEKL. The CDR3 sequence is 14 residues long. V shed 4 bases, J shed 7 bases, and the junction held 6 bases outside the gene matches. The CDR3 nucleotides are TGCGCCAGCAGCCCCTACCGGGACAGTGAAAAACTGTTTTTT. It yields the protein CASSPYRDSEKLFF.